This TCR beta chain emerged from a study of blood T cell repertoires in COVID-19. Study-wide context: The United States, Italy and Spain supplied acute and convalescent COVID-19 samples.

Using immunoSEQ multiplex PCR, the repertoire was profiled, and TCRdb retains in-frame clones only, with some absent. The sample includes approximately 300,000 clones, roughly 80% seen only once; the top ten take less than 4.5%. Germline V gene data show CDR1 as MNHEY and CDR2 as SVGEGT. Trimming removed 2 bases at V and 5 bases at J, with 18 bases between. The CDR3 length is 16 residues. V and J are TRBV6-2 or TRBV6-3 and TRBJ2-5; D possibly corresponds to TRBD2 (7 bases). The source material was peripheral blood. This TCR derives from a woman aged 45-59 years with active or convalescent COVID-19. Here the CDR3 reads CASSYPGRGQRETQYF. CDR3 in DNA: TGTGCCAGCAGTTACCCCGGGCGGGGGCAGAGGGAGACCCAGTACTTC.